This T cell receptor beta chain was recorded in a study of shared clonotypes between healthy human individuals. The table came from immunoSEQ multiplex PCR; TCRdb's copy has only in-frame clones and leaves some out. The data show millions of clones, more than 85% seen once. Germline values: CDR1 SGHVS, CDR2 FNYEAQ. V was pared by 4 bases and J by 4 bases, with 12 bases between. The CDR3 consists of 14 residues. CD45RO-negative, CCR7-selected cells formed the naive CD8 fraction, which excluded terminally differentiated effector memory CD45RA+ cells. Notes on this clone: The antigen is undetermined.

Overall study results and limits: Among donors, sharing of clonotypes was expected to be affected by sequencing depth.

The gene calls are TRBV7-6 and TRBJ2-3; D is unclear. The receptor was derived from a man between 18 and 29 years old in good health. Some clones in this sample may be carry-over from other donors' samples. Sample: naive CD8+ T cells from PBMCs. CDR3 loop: CASSSPWKSDTQYF. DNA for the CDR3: TGTGCCAGCAGCTCGCCGTGGAAGTCAGATACGCAGTATTTT.